This T cell receptor beta chain comes out of a study of shared clonotypes between healthy human individuals. Method: immunoSEQ multiplex PCR; TCRdb's copy keeps in-frame clones and lacks some. This table has 550,000 to 850,000 clones, 72% appearing once. The length of the CDR3 is 17 residues. Germline values: CDR1 SGHRS, CDR2 YFSETQ. V lost 0 bases and J lost 2; bases outside the gene matches: 7. Material for sequencing was memory CD4+ T cells sorted from blood. Regarding subset: CD45RA-negative fraction. V usage is TRBV5-1 and J usage is TRBJ1-4; TRBD1 matches 7 bases. This TCR was sampled from a woman aged 30 to 39 in good health. The CDR3 region is CASSLVTGKGTNEKLFF. CDR3 nucleotide sequence: TGCGCCAGCAGCTTGGTGACAGGGAAGGGCACTAATGAAAAACTGTTTTTT.